This T cell receptor beta chain was recorded in a study of the immune and genomic landscape of osteosarcoma. Findings and limits, study-wide: Clonality was low: mean 0.09, highest around 0.33, suggesting limited expansion.

Germline V gene sequence: CDR1 SGHAT, CDR2 FQNNGV. The ends were cut back, 5 bases at V and 4 bases at J, with 5 bases in the middle. This CDR3 spans 11 amino acids. Osteosarcoma specimens were post-treatment primary, local recurrence and metastasis tumors from poor-prognosis patients. Of note for this clone: Its specificity is unknown.

Sequencing was performed with immunoSEQ multiplex PCR; in TCRdb, only in-frame clones are kept and a portion is missing. The sample yields more than 8,000 clones, approximately 70% seen once. The gene calls are TRBV11-2 and TRBJ2-5; D unclear. Sequences were obtained from osteosarcoma tumor tissue from the lung. The sequence was obtained from a human donor with osteosarcoma. CDR3 in amino acids: CASSPSETQYF. The DNA of the CDR3 is TGTGCCAGCAGCCCCTCAGAGACCCAGTACTTC.